This T cell receptor (beta chain) originates from a study of cytomegalovirus exposure and HLA in healthy donors. As for this clone: Its specificity is not known.

PCR primers comprised 60 Vbeta and 13 Jbeta primers. Profiling relied on immunoSEQ multiplex PCR, and the TCRdb table lists in-frame clones only, not all of them. The sample has about 140,000 clones; roughly three quarters are singletons. Study-wide findings and caveats: The investigators catalogued 160 or so TCR beta chains as cytomegalovirus-associated.

The specimen was PBMCs. This receptor was taken from a female donor in good health and CMV-seronegative.

The DNA of the CDR3 is TGTGCCGCTCGTCAGGGGATGAGGGGCTACACCTTC. As protein: CAARQGMRGYTF. This rearrangement joins TRBV28 to TRBJ1-2; TRBD1 is a possible D gene (6 bases). The V gene's germline CDR1 is MDHEN and CDR2 SYDVKM. The CDR3 is 12 amino acids. The V end lost 11 bases, the J end lost 8 bases, and 18 bases lay between the germline ends.